Shown below are 28 T cell receptor beta chains from a single sample sequenced in a study of shared clonotypes between healthy human individuals. Measured with immunoSEQ multiplex PCR; TCRdb has only the in-frame clones, and not every one. The sample lists about half a million clones; more than 65% were seen once. The material sequenced was PBMCs. All receptors derive from a middle-aged woman in good health. Some clones in this sample may be carry-over from other donors' samples.

On this clone itself: A clone one base away is much larger, so this may be a read error. Within the sample, other DNA sequences also encode this same CDR3. The rearrangement uses TRBV7-2 and TRBJ2-5; TRBD1 matches 7 bases. This CDR3 spans 15 amino acids. CDR1 is SGHTA and CDR2 is FQGNSA in the germline V gene. V trimming: 0 bases; J trimming: 1 base; junction bases outside the gene matches: 2. DNA for the CDR3: TGTGCCAGCAGCTTAGCAGGGACAGTCCAAGAGACCCAGTACTTC. This sequence encodes CASSLAGTVQETQYF.

At least ten counts were recorded for this clone. The chain employs TRBV7-2 and TRBJ2-5; TRBD1 or TRBD2 may be the D gene (5 bases each). Germline V CDR1 and CDR2: SGHTA, FQGNSA. The CDR3 has 15 amino acids. V shed 5 bases and J shed 7 bases, with 20 bases lying between them. CDR3 loop: CASSKEIWGSVTQYF. In DNA form, the CDR3 reads TGTGCCAGCAGCAAAGAGATCTGGGGGAGCGTGACCCAGTACTTC.

This chain connects TRBV2 to TRBJ1-1; D is ambiguous. V lost 7 bases and J lost 0, with 9 bases in between. Germline loops: CDR1 SNHLY, CDR2 FYNNEI. CDR3 size: 13 residues. The CDR3, as DNA: TGTGCCAGCACCGGAGGAATGAACACTGAAGCTTTCTTT. Amino acids: CASTGGMNTEAFF.

With regard to this clone: With only one base between it and a far larger clone, this is likely a read error. At the DNA level, this CDR3 is encoded by other sequences in the same sample as well. In DNA, the CDR3 is TGTGCCAGCAGTGTCCTCCAGGGCCCATCAGACAATGAGCAGTTCTTC. Translating it yields CASSVLQGPSDNEQFF. J is TRBJ2-1 and V is TRBV6-1; the D gene is possibly TRBD1 (5 bases). This CDR3 spans 16 amino acids. V shed 4 bases and J shed 5 bases, with 18 bases lying between them. The germline V gene has CDR1 MNHNS and CDR2 SASEGT.

The chain has TRBV6-1 and TRBJ1-2, with D unclear. CDR3 length equals 17 residues. CDR1 and CDR2 (germline): MNHNS, SASEGT. With 3 bases removed from V and 2 bases from J, the gap between germline ends came to 19 bases. CDR3 in DNA: TGTGCCAGCAGTGACCCCCAGTTTGGGTACGCGAACTATGGCTACACCTTC. Translation gives CASSDPQFGYANYGYTF.

In its sample, this clone was seen once. This chain connects TRBV5-4 to TRBJ2-1; D is ambiguous. The CDR3 length is 16 residues. Trimming pared 4 bases from V and 0 bases from J, leaving 14 bases between. Looked up from germline, CDR1 is SGHNT and CDR2 is YYREEE (reference sequence). CDR3 sequence: CASSPGRQSSYNEQFF. In DNA, the CDR3 is TGTGCCAGCAGCCCTGGACGACAAAGCTCCTACAATGAGCAGTTCTTC.

This sequence joins TRBV5-1 and TRBJ1-1; no firm D call. This CDR3 is 15 amino acids long. From germline, CDR1 is SGHRS and CDR2 YFSETQ. V lost 2 bases and J lost 1, with 12 bases in between. Here the CDR3 DNA reads TGCGCCAGCAGCTTCTTCGGTCCGAAGAACACTGAAGCTTTCTTT. Translation gives CASSFFGPKNTEAFF.

This chain uses TRBV19 with TRBJ2-1; 8 positions match TRBD2. The CDR3 totals 17 residues. CDR1 is LNHDA and CDR2 is SQIVND in the germline V gene (reference sequence). Trimming removed 7 bases from V and 4 bases from J; junction bases left unmatched: 15. The CDR3 nucleotides are TGTGCCAGTACCAAGGGACCTAGCGGGTACCTGTACAATGAGCAGTTCTTC. This gives the protein CASTKGPSGYLYNEQFF.

This clone is a singleton in its sample. This CDR3 is CASTFSSGDTYEQYF. The CDR3 DNA reads TGTGCCAGCACCTTTTCTAGCGGAGATACCTACGAGCAGTACTTC. The chain has TRBV6-5 and TRBJ2-7; 7 nucleotides align to TRBD2. Germline trimming cut 7 bases from V and 2 bases from J; bases unmatched to any gene: 11. This CDR3 has 15 amino acids. Germline assignment: CDR1 MNHEY and CDR2 SVGAGI.

This clone has only one observation. The chain combines TRBV19 with TRBJ2-6; no clear D gene. In germline, CDR1 is LNHDA, CDR2 SQIVND (reference sequence). This CDR3 has 16 residues. V gave up 5 bases and J gave up 1 base, with 12 bases separating them. CDR3 loop: CASSLYGRSGANVLTF. The CDR3 region has the DNA TGTGCCAGTAGTCTCTACGGGCGGTCTGGGGCCAACGTCCTGACTTTC.

V gene TRBV6-5 combines with J gene TRBJ2-2; weak D call: TRBD2 (6 bases). The V end was cut by 6 bases, the J end by 7 bases, with 21 bases between. Germline CDR1 and CDR2: MNHEY and SVGAGI. This CDR3 spans 16 amino acids. The CDR3 sequence: CASSYGGPWDGGELFF. The CDR3 DNA reads TGTGCCAGCAGCTACGGGGGTCCTTGGGACGGCGGGGAGCTGTTTTTT.

This chain uses TRBV19 with TRBJ2-7, with 7 bases matching TRBD2. The CDR3 covers 14 residues. V shed 5 bases, J shed 0 bases, and the junction held 4 bases outside the gene matches. The germline V gene encodes CDR1 LNHDA and CDR2 SQIVND (reference sequence). The CDR3 sequence: CASSRTSDSYEQYF. DNA for the CDR3: TGTGCCAGTAGTCGAACTAGCGACTCCTACGAGCAGTACTTC.

J is TRBJ2-7 and V is TRBV4-2, with 8 bases matching TRBD2. Germline CDR1 and CDR2: LGHNA and YNFKEQ. The CDR3 is 17 amino acids. Germline trimming cut 0 bases from V and 1 base from J; bases unmatched to any gene: 8. DNA of the CDR3: TGTGCCAGCAGCCAAGATTGGTCAGCGGGAGTTTCCTACGAGCAGTACTTC. It specifies CASSQDWSAGVSYEQYF.

The chain recombines TRBV28 with TRBJ2-3; D might be TRBD1 (5 bases). The germline CDR1 and CDR2 sequences are MDHEN and SYDVKM. The CDR3 runs to 13 residues. Trimming cost V 6 bases and J 3 bases, with 10 bases left between them. CDR3 protein: CASRTYRTDTQYF. CDR3 DNA: TGTGCCAGCAGAACTTACAGGACAGATACGCAGTATTTT.

This clone appeared a single time. The gene calls are TRBV10-3 and TRBJ1-1; D is possibly TRBD1 (6 bases). The germline V gene has CDR1 ENHRY and CDR2 SYGVKD. The CDR3 consists of 14 residues. V dropped 2 bases and J dropped 7 bases, with 14 bases sitting between them. The chain's CDR3 is CAISEEGVSIEAFF. The CDR3 DNA reads TGTGCCATCAGTGAGGAGGGGGTCTCGATTGAAGCTTTCTTT.

The chain employs TRBV4-2 and TRBJ2-4, with 11 bases lining up with TRBD1. From germline, CDR1 is LGHNA and CDR2 YNFKEQ. J lost 8 bases, V lost 0 bases, and 3 bases had no gene match. The CDR3 totals 15 residues. In DNA form, the CDR3 reads TGTGCCAGCAGCCAAGAATGGGACAGGGGGGACATTCAGTACTTC. This gives the protein CASSQEWDRGDIQYF.

This clone was recorded once. V is TRBV28 and J is TRBJ1-6; TRBD1 might be the D (5 bases). This CDR3 has 14 residues. The V and J ends lost 6 bases and 9 bases respectively, with 15 bases between them. Per germline, CDR1 MDHEN and CDR2 SYDVKM. CDR3 loop: CASRSLGDPSPLHF. The CDR3 DNA is TGTGCCAGCAGATCCCTGGGGGATCCTTCACCCCTCCACTTT.

This clone appeared once. This sequence joins TRBV11-2 and TRBJ2-1, with 15 bases lining up with TRBD2. Germline trimming cut 4 bases from V and 9 bases from J; bases unmatched to any gene: 7. The CDR3 is 16 amino acids. CDR1 SGHAT and CDR2 FQNNGV come from the germline V gene. Here the CDR3 reads CASSSGLAGGLVEQFF. CDR3 DNA sequence: TGTGCCAGCAGCTCCGGACTAGCGGGAGGGCTCGTTGAGCAGTTCTTC. Full variable domain (remainder filled in from reference TRBV11-2 and TRBJ2-1): EAGVAQSPRYKIIEKRQSVAFWCNPISGHATLYWYQQILGQGPKLLIQFQNNGVVDDSQLPKDRFSAERLKGVDSTLKIQPAKLEDSAVYLCASSSGLAGGLVEQFFGPGTRLTVL.

The chain employs TRBV30 and TRBJ2-1, with D possibly matching TRBD1 (6 bases). Trimming removed 3 bases at V and 12 bases at J, with 15 bases between. Germline CDR1 reads GTSNPN; CDR2 reads SVGIG (reference sequence). The CDR3 totals 12 residues. Here the CDR3 DNA reads TGTGCCTGGAGAACCGGGACATTGGGGCAGTTCTTC. It translates to CAWRTGTLGQFF.

The chain recombines TRBV6-5 with TRBJ2-4; D is uncertain. V lost 5 bases and J 0 bases, leaving 11 bases between the germline ends. This CDR3 has 15 amino acids. CDR1 is MNHEY and CDR2 is SVGAGI in the germline V gene. The DNA of the CDR3 is TGTGCCAGCAGTCGCGCCTCGCTAGCCAAAAACATTCAGTACTTC. Residues: CASSRASLAKNIQYF.

The chain combines TRBV9 with TRBJ2-3; D unclear. Germline assignment: CDR1 SGDLS and CDR2 YYNGEE. Trimming removed 4 bases at V and 2 bases at J, with 8 bases between. This CDR3 comprises 13 residues. The CDR3 here is CASSPISTDTQYF. CDR3 in DNA: TGTGCCAGCAGCCCCATATCCACAGATACGCAGTATTTT.

The V and J genes are TRBV9 and TRBJ2-7, with TRBD2 matching over 14 bases. The CDR3 consists of 16 residues. The junction had 4 bases not matched to a gene; V was cut back by 0 bases and J by 5 bases. CDR1 SGDLS and CDR2 YYNGEE come from the germline V gene. The CDR3 loop is CASSVASGLAGDEQYF. The CDR3, as DNA: TGTGCCAGCAGCGTAGCTTCGGGACTAGCGGGAGACGAGCAGTACTTC.

In this sample, this clone turned up once. This chain's CDR3 is CASSHDRGLILVDGSPLHF. The CDR3 nucleotides read TGTGCCAGCAGTCATGACAGAGGACTTATTCTGGTCGATGGATCACCCCTCCACTTT. This rearrangement joins TRBV28 to TRBJ1-6, with D possibly being TRBD1 (5 bases). CDR1 and CDR2 (germline): MDHEN, SYDVKM. The CDR3 covers 19 residues. V was shortened by 5 bases and J by 10 bases, with 30 bases between the two germline ends.

The chain couples TRBV28 to TRBJ1-5; D is uncertain. V was clipped by 5 bases and J by 2 bases, with 13 bases between them. Germline-derived CDR1 and CDR2 are MDHEN and SYDVKM. This CDR3 comprises 15 residues. Written as DNA, the CDR3 is TGTGCCAGCAGTACCAGGACGCGGGGCAATCAGCCCCAGCATTTT. It translates to CASSTRTRGNQPQHF. Combining the CDR3 with reference TRBV28 and TRBJ1-5 gives the whole variable domain DVKVTQSSRYLVKRTGEKVFLECVQDMDHENMFWYRQDPGLGLRLIYFSYDVKMKEKGDIPEGYSVSREKKERFSLILESASTNQTSMYLCASSTRTRGNQPQHFGDGTRLSIL.

This clone occurred many times. The CDR3 is CASSLQGTGELFF. CDR3 nucleotides: TGTGCCAGCAGTTTGCAGGGAACCGGGGAGCTGTTTTTT. The V gene is TRBV6-5, the J gene TRBJ2-2; TRBD1 might be the D (5 bases). Trimming pared 4 bases from V and 5 bases from J, leaving 8 bases between. The germline gives CDR1 MNHEY, CDR2 SVGAGI. CDR3 length: 13 amino acids.

The chain joins TRBV9 to TRBJ2-7, with TRBD2 matching 11 bases. This CDR3 region has 15 residues. CDR1 and CDR2 from the germline V gene are SGDLS and YYNGEE. Losses at the gene ends were 3 bases for V and 3 bases for J; bases not matched to a gene: 5. The CDR3 reads CASSATGTSGYEQYF. The DNA for the CDR3 is TGTGCCAGCAGCGCAACCGGGACTAGCGGCTACGAGCAGTACTTC. Full variable domain (remainder filled in from reference TRBV9 and TRBJ2-7): DSGVTQTPKHLITATGQRVTLRCSPRSGDLSVYWYQQSLDQGLQFLIQYYNGEERAKGNILERFSAQQFPDLHSELNLSSLELGDSALYFCASSATGTSGYEQYFGPGTRLTVT.

This clone has just a few counts. The rearrangement uses TRBV7-9 and TRBJ2-2; 8 positions match TRBD2. The germline gives CDR1 SEHNR, CDR2 FQNEAQ (reference sequence). This CDR3 is built from 15 residues. J lost 2 bases, V lost 6 bases, and 5 bases had no gene match. DNA for the CDR3: TGTGCCAGCAGGAGCGGGAGAGCCAACACCGGGGAGCTGTTTTTT. It yields the protein CASRSGRANTGELFF.

The rearrangement joins TRBV9 to TRBJ2-7; 8 nucleotides line up with TRBD2. The germline gives CDR1 SGDLS, CDR2 YYNGEE. V shed 0 bases and J 3 bases; nucleotides not matched to a gene: 5. The CDR3 is made up of 15 amino acids. The CDR3: CASSVASGSNYEQYF. CDR3 coding DNA: TGTGCCAGCAGCGTAGCCAGCGGGAGTAACTACGAGCAGTACTTC.